This T cell receptor (beta chain) was sequenced for a study of cytomegalovirus exposure and HLA in healthy donors. Some clones are missing from TCRdb's copy, which holds only in-frame ones; the method was immunoSEQ multiplex PCR. The data hold under 95,000 clones, with just over 90% observed a single time. The V and J ends lost 3 bases and 1 base respectively, with 19 bases between them. This CDR3 has 17 residues. The germline V gene has CDR1 LGHNA and CDR2 YNFKEQ. Concerning this clone itself: Its antigen is unidentified.

Study results and limitations: Most sequenced TCRs were rare (though some public TCRs occurred in many donors). Associated with cytomegalovirus, according to the listing, were 150 to 200 TCR beta chains.

This receptor was identified in a young man in good health and CMV-seronegative. The chain carries TRBV4-2 and TRBJ2-7; unclear D gene. The sample consisted of PBMCs. The CDR3 spells CASSHPSVGGNSYEQYF. The CDR3 DNA reads TGTGCCAGCAGCCACCCCTCGGTAGGCGGTAATTCCTACGAGCAGTACTTC.